This entry lists 13 T cell receptor beta chains sequenced from one sample in a study of blood T cell repertoires in COVID-19. The data were produced by immunoSEQ multiplex PCR, yet TCRdb's version contains in-frame clones alone and is incomplete. This table has more than 150,000 clones, about 83% appearing once. Material: peripheral blood. Receptors were obtained from a woman in her late teens or twenties who had recovered from COVID-19.

The genes are TRBV7-3 and TRBJ2-1, with D unclear. Germline V gene sequence: CDR1 SGHTA, CDR2 FQGTGA. Trimming cost V 5 bases and J 0 bases, with 11 bases left between them. The CDR3 length is 15 residues. The CDR3 here is CASSPRASSYNEQFF. The CDR3 DNA reads as TGTGCCAGCAGCCCCAGAGCGAGCTCCTACAATGAGCAGTTCTTC.

The chain couples TRBV9 to TRBJ1-5; 8 bases map to TRBD1. V shed 3 bases, J shed 4 bases, and the junction held 6 bases outside the gene matches. CDR1 SGDLS and CDR2 YYNGEE come from the germline V gene. The CDR3 has 15 amino acids. The CDR3 region is CASSARGQRNQPQHF. The CDR3 nucleotides are TGTGCCAGCAGCGCCAGGGGGCAGAGGAATCAGCCCCAGCATTTT. Based on the CDR3 plus reference TRBV9 and TRBJ1-5, the full variable domain is DSGVTQTPKHLITATGQRVTLRCSPRSGDLSVYWYQQSLDQGLQFLIQYYNGEERAKGNILERFSAQQFPDLHSELNLSSLELGDSALYFCASSARGQRNQPQHFGDGTRLSIL.

This clone has a handful of counts. The chain links TRBV7-2 to TRBJ1-2; maybe TRBD1 (6 bases). The CDR3 runs to 12 residues. Germline V gene sequence: CDR1 SGHTA, CDR2 FQGNSA. Trimming shortened V by 5 bases and J by 4 bases, and 8 bases separated the two germline ends. The CDR3 here is CASSPDSYGYTF. The CDR3 DNA follows: TGTGCCAGCAGCCCGGACAGCTATGGCTACACCTTC.

This rearrangement joins TRBV24-1 to TRBJ2-5; D is undetermined. The germline CDR1 and CDR2 sequences are KGHDR and SFDVKD. Trimming stripped 2 bases from V and 4 bases from J, with 10 bases between. The CDR3 spans 14 residues. CDR3 DNA: TGTGCCACCAGTGATTCACTAAGGCCAGAGACCCAGTACTTC. It yields the protein CATSDSLRPETQYF.

V usage is TRBV10-3 and J usage is TRBJ2-7; D perhaps matches TRBD1 (6 bases). V lost 0 bases, J lost 6 bases, and 12 bases lay in between. Germline V gives CDR1 ENHRY, CDR2 SYGVKD. The CDR3 is 14 residues long. In DNA, the CDR3 is TGTGCCATCAGTGAGTCGAGACAGGTTCCCGAGCAGTACTTC. Translating gives CAISESRQVPEQYF.

This clone was detected once. The genes are TRBV28 and TRBJ1-2; a possible D gene is TRBD1 (5 bases). In germline, CDR1 is MDHEN, CDR2 SYDVKM. The CDR3 is 14 amino acids. Deletions cut 3 bases from V and 2 bases from J, with 10 bases between. CDR3 in amino acids: CASSLGGPNYGYTF. The CDR3 DNA reads as TGTGCCAGCAGTTTGGGGGGTCCAAACTATGGCTACACCTTC.

The chain employs TRBV5-1 and TRBJ2-5, with D maybe TRBD1 (5 bases). The CDR3 contains 14 residues. The V end lost 4 bases, the J end lost 5 bases, and 15 bases lay between the germline ends. The germline CDR1 and CDR2 sequences are SGHRS and YFSETQ. The CDR3 loop is CASSDSRARETQYF. The DNA for the CDR3 is TGCGCCAGCAGCGACTCCAGGGCCCGGGAGACCCAGTACTTC.

The CDR3 here is CATSRDLTASGDNEQFF. The CDR3 DNA reads TGTGCCACCAGCAGAGATTTAACGGCTAGCGGAGACAATGAGCAGTTCTTC. The gene calls are TRBV15 and TRBJ2-1, with 7 bases aligning to TRBD2. The germline gives CDR1 LNHNV, CDR2 YYDKDF (reference sequence). J gave up 5 bases and V 0 bases, and 10 bases lay outside the gene matches. The CDR3 has 17 amino acids.

CDR3 bases: TGTGCCTGGAGTGCCGACACCTATGGCTACACCTTC. Translating gives CAWSADTYGYTF. This chain uses TRBV30 with TRBJ1-2; no reliable D call. From germline, CDR1 is GTSNPN and CDR2 SVGIG (reference sequence). Trimming left V 1 base short and J 4 bases short, with 7 bases between. The CDR3 has 12 amino acids.

In its sample, this clone was seen once. The V gene is TRBV15, the J gene TRBJ1-6, with unresolved D. CDR1 is LNHNV and CDR2 is YYDKDF in the germline V gene (reference sequence). There are 17 residues in the CDR3. Trimming stripped 0 bases from V and 0 bases from J, with 9 bases between. The DNA of the CDR3 is TGTGCCACCAGCAGAGATCCCTGGAGCTCCTATAATTCACCCCTCCACTTT. It encodes CATSRDPWSSYNSPLHF.

This chain uses TRBV19 with TRBJ2-3, with 10 bases aligning to TRBD2. CDR1 is LNHDA, CDR2 SQIVND, per germline (reference sequence). Unmatched junction bases numbered 12, after V lost 0 bases and J lost 3 bases. CDR3 size: 19 residues. The CDR3 nucleotides read TGTGCCAGTAGTATAGATCTGCTAGCGGGAGCCCCGGGGACAGATACGCAGTATTTT. It yields the protein CASSIDLLAGAPGTDTQYF. The full variable domain, rest sourced from reference TRBV19 and TRBJ2-3, is DGGITQSPKYLFRKEGQNVTLSCEQNLNHDAMYWYRQDPGQGLRLIYYSQIVNDFQKGDIAEGYSVSREKKESFPLTVTSAQKNPTAFYLCASSIDLLAGAPGTDTQYFGPGTRLTVL.

The J gene is TRBJ1-2, the V gene TRBV29-1; D gene ambiguous. The CDR3 has 14 residues. Trimming left V 4 bases short and J 3 bases short, with 15 bases between. Looked up from germline, CDR1 is SQVTM and CDR2 is ANQGSEA. This CDR3 reads CSVVNPDFYYGYTF. CDR3 bases: TGCAGCGTTGTCAACCCAGACTTCTACTATGGCTACACCTTC.

V is TRBV2 and J is TRBJ1-2; D call uncertain. The CDR3 length is 14 residues. Germline V gene sequence: CDR1 SNHLY, CDR2 FYNNEI. Trimming left V 4 bases short and J 5 bases short, with 14 bases between. The DNA for the CDR3 is TGTGCCAGCAGTGTTGGTGGGAGGCGATATGGCTACACCTTC. It specifies CASSVGGRRYGYTF. The full variable domain, completed using reference TRBV2 and TRBJ1-2, is EPEVTQTPSHQVTQMGQEVILRCVPISNHLYFYWYRQILGQKVEFLVSFYNNEISEKSEIFDDQFSVERPDGSNFTLKIRSTKLEDSAMYFCASSVGGRRYGYTFGSGTRLTVV.